This T cell receptor (beta chain) was recovered during a study of long-term antiretroviral therapy in people with HIV. This CDR3 is 17 amino acids long. Per the germline V gene, CDR1 is WSHSY and CDR2 is SAAADI. The trim removed 4 bases at V and 4 bases at J, leaving 8 bases unmatched. This clone was recorded a few times. Its cognate antigen is unknown. Assay version v3.0 of immunoSEQ was used, and it was run at survey level. Produced via immunoSEQ multiplex PCR; TCRdb's table is partial and in-frame only. The data hold about 14,000 clones, with 88% observed a single time. Whole-study findings and limits: Blood was collected between about 2003 and 2017, possibly under older ART regimens. Clones that had undergone expansion before ART prevailed in the repertoire throughout all time points. Investigators report no available data on ART adherence, viral resistance or therapy changes.

The origin of this receptor is a man aged 35 to 55 with HIV. Specimen: unsorted PBMCs, collected 6.2 years after starting antiretroviral therapy. The chain couples TRBV10-2 to TRBJ2-3, with 13 bases lining up with TRBD2. The CDR3 DNA reads TGCGCCAGCAGTGGATCGACTAGCGGGAGGTCCGCAGATACGCAGTATTTT. Its translation: CASSGSTSGRSADTQYF.